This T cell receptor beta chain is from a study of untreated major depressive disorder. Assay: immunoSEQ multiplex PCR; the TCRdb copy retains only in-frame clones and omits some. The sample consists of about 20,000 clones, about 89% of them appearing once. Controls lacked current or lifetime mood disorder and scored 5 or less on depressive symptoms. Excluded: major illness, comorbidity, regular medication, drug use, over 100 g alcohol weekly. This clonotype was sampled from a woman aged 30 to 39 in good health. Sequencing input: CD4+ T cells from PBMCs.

CDR3 coding DNA: TGCGCCAGCAGCCAAGAGGTTCAGGAAAACTATGGCTACACCTTC. Its protein product is CASSQEVQENYGYTF. The chain combines TRBV4-3 with TRBJ1-2, with D unclear. V shed 0 bases and J shed 2 bases, with 10 bases lying between them. Germline lookup yields CDR1 LGHNA and CDR2 YSLEER. The CDR3 is made up of 15 amino acids.